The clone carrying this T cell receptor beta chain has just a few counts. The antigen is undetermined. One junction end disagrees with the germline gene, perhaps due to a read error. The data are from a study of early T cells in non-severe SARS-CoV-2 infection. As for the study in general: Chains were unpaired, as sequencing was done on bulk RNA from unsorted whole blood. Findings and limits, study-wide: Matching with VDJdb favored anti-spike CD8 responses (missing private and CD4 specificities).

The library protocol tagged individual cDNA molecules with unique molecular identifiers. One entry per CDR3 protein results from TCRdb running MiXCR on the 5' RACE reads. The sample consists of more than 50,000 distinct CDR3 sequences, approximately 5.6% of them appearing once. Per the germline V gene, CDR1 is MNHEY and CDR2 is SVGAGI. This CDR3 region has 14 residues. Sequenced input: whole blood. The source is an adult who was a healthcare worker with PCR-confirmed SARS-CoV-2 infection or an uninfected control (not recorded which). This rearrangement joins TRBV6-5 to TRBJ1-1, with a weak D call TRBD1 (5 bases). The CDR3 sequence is CASRPRGRGTEVFF. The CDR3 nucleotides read TGTGCCAGCAGGCCCCGCGGTAGGGGAACTGAAGTTTTCTTT.